This is a list of T cell receptor beta chains from one sample in a study of T cells in localized non-small cell lung cancer. TCRdb's copy holds only in-frame clones and misses some; the assay was immunoSEQ multiplex PCR. The sample lists approximately 32,000 clones, roughly 87% occurring once. Sequencing used peripheral blood, obtained before any cancer treatment. The origin of the receptors is a male donor aged 60 or over with stage III squamous cell lung carcinoma. Both conserved end residues are part of each CDR3. Fields, in order: J gene, clone size, V gene, D gene, CDR3 DNA, CDR3 protein. A D gene is named only where the DNA matches it firmly. Clone size is shown for a subset of rows, as once, few, many or a class of expanded clone.

j_call: TRBJ1-1; clone_size: -; v_call: TRBV5-1; d_call: -; cdr3_nt: TGCGCCAGCAGCCTAACAGGGACTCGGGGCACTGAAGCTTTCTTT; cdr3_aa: CASSLTGTRGTEAFF
j_call: TRBJ1-6; clone_size: -; v_call: TRBV7-9; d_call: TRBD1; cdr3_nt: TGTGCCAGCAGCCTACCGACCGGGACAGGGAATTCACCCCTCCACTTT; cdr3_aa: CASSLPTGTGNSPLHF
j_call: TRBJ2-1; clone_size: -; v_call: TRBV5-6; d_call: -; cdr3_nt: TGTGCCAGCAGCTTGTACCAGGGCTATGAGCAGTTCTTC; cdr3_aa: CASSLYQGYEQFF
j_call: TRBJ2-7; clone_size: once; v_call: TRBV15; d_call: -; cdr3_nt: TGTGCCACCAGCAGGACCCGTGGGGGTTCCCCCTACGAGCAGTACTTC; cdr3_aa: CATSRTRGGSPYEQYF
j_call: TRBJ2-7; clone_size: -; v_call: TRBV6-5; d_call: -; cdr3_nt: TGTGCCAGCAGTTACTCGTTTAAGGTTGAGGAGCAGTACTTC; cdr3_aa: CASSYSFKVEEQYF
j_call: TRBJ2-7; clone_size: -; v_call: TRBV30; d_call: -; cdr3_nt: TGTGCCTGGACCCGCAACTGGGGGACCTCGGGCACCGAGCAGTACTTC; cdr3_aa: CAWTRNWGTSGTEQYF
j_call: TRBJ2-5; clone_size: -; v_call: TRBV6-1; d_call: -; cdr3_nt: TGTGCCAGCAGTGAACGGTGGGTAGAGACCCAGTACTTC; cdr3_aa: CASSERWVETQYF
j_call: TRBJ1-1; clone_size: -; v_call: TRBV7-2; d_call: -; cdr3_nt: TGTGCCAGCAGCTTAGAGGTGAACACTGAAGCTTTCTTT; cdr3_aa: CASSLEVNTEAFF
j_call: TRBJ1-1; clone_size: -; v_call: TRBV7-9; d_call: -; cdr3_nt: TGTGCCAGCGTTTATCTCATCACTGAAGCTTTCTTT; cdr3_aa: CASVYLITEAFF
j_call: TRBJ2-7; clone_size: -; v_call: TRBV9; d_call: -; cdr3_nt: TGTGCCAGCAGCGTCTCAACAGATAACGAGCAGTACTTC; cdr3_aa: CASSVSTDNEQYF
j_call: TRBJ2-7; clone_size: -; v_call: TRBV4-1; d_call: -; cdr3_nt: TGCGCCAGCAGCCAAGATTGGAACGAGCAGTACTTC; cdr3_aa: CASSQDWNEQYF
j_call: TRBJ2-2; clone_size: -; v_call: TRBV7-9; d_call: TRBD2; cdr3_nt: TGTGCCAGCAGCTTATTTCAGGGAGGGACCGGGGAGCTGTTTTTT; cdr3_aa: CASSLFQGGTGELFF
j_call: TRBJ1-4; clone_size: -; v_call: TRBV18; d_call: -; cdr3_nt: TGTGCCAGCTCACCAGGATGGGGGGATGAAAAACTGTTTTTT; cdr3_aa: CASSPGWGDEKLFF
j_call: TRBJ1-1; clone_size: -; v_call: TRBV6-1; d_call: -; cdr3_nt: TGTGCCAGCAGTGAACGACAGACTGAAGCTTTCTTT; cdr3_aa: CASSERQTEAFF
j_call: TRBJ2-7; clone_size: -; v_call: TRBV19; d_call: TRBD2; cdr3_nt: TGTGCCAGTAGTCGCGGACTAGCGGGCATGACCTACGAGCAGTACTTC; cdr3_aa: CASSRGLAGMTYEQYF